The text below deals with one TCR beta chain. In its sample, this clonotype was seen many times. Its antigen is not yet known. Base quality data are lacking; no much larger clone is found one base away. Including the terminal cysteine and phenylalanine, the CDR3 comprises 13 residues. Only CDR3 DNA remains: 39 bases, in frame from the first base. For CDR1 and CDR2, the germline V gene lists SGHAT and FQNNGV. V is pared back by 6 bases and J by 4 bases, with 12 bases lying between the germline termini. The record originates from a study of beta chain bispecific antibodies for T cell cancers (dated by TCRdb to about 2021). In the study overall: Healthy donor T cells were cocultured with T cell leukemia lines and bispecific antibodies, then TRBV sequencing of surviving cells measured the depletion of each TRBV family. Surface TRBV12 (TRBV12-3) was expressed by Jurkat cells, and surface TRBV5-5 was expressed by HPB-ALL cells. Study-wide findings and limitations: Relative to anti-CD19, TRBV5-5 signal was reduced by roughly 98% and signal from the closely related TRBV5-6 was reduced by 91.6% after anti-TRBV5-5 exposure. Compared with anti-CD19, anti-TRBV12 exposure reduced the TRBV12-3 share of total TRBV signal by 98.9%; TRBV12-4 fell approximately 40%, not significantly. Cross-reactivity of the anti-TRBV5-5 antibody with TRBV5-6 was attributed to high sequence similarity between the two genes. Every sequenced sample contained a mix of leukemia cell line cells and normal T cells, and most targeted TRBV signal came from the leukemia cells rather than from the normal T cells.

Libraries incorporated unique molecular identifier barcodes, which were used to quantify clonotypes. Qiagen AllPrep DNA/RNA Micro kits were used to isolate total RNA, and an Agilent TapeStation was used to check RNA quality. TCR beta libraries were constructed by 5' RACE, in which cDNA synthesis was followed by two PCR steps with TCR beta constant-region gene-specific primers. TCR beta libraries were sequenced on an Illumina MiSeq platform. The paper's data handling went like this. MIGEC, MiXCR and VDJtools were used for read processing. Clonotype frequency was computed as the clonotype's share of unique molecular identifiers among all unique molecular identifiers in the sample. Nonfunctional TRBV genes classified in IMGT as pseudogenes or open reading frames, such as TRBV1, TRBV12-1 and TRBV21, were excluded. TCRdb's own reprocessing of the public reads used fastp at Q25 and MiXCR and kept productive beta chains. All rows with the same CDR3 protein become a single entry with the most common DNA and genes. Here the V and J calls rest on TCRdb's processing, not on the authors' analysis. This sample is represented by 7,500 to 10,000 distinct CDR3 sequences; 2.2% of them were singletons. Jointly, the top ten make up about 66% of the sample.

The treatment or condition label corresponds to: alpha-CD19 control bispecific (anti-CD19 x anti-CD3). For about 3 days, T cells were expanded from blood mononuclear cells using either the anti-CD3 antibody OKT3 or CD3/CD28 Dynabeads. Anti-CD19 bispecific antibody cocultures served as comparators for TRBV sequencing; in separate killing assays, anti-CD19 had no effect on Jurkat or HPB-ALL cells. The culture conditions for expanded T cells were RPMI 1640 plus 10% fetal bovine serum, recombinant human IL-2 (approximately 99 IU/ml) and IL-7 (around 4.8 ng/ml). Each coculture mixed approximately 5 x 10^4 target cells and approximately 5 x 10^4 normal T cells with bispecific antibody in approximately 100 ul and was incubated at 37 degrees C for roughly 16 hours. Every bispecific antibody was made of two single-chain variable fragments expressed in a single-chain diabody format with a His tag. Effector T cells came from healthy human donors; peripheral blood mononuclear cells were isolated from leukapheresis samples by Ficoll density gradient centrifugation.

Sample: T cells from a healthy donor cultured with Jurkat leukemia cells, taken from a culture containing an anti-CD19 bispecific antibody. The receptor's source is a human donor in good health. Some clones in this sample may be carry-over from other donors' samples. The rearranged segments are TRBV11-2 and TRBJ1-2, and perhaps TRBD1 as D gene, on 5 matching bases. The encoded CDR3 is CASRGGRGYGYTF. The DNA is as follows: TGTGCCAGCAGGGGGGGTCGGGGCTATGGCTACACCTTC.